The 17 T cell receptor beta chains reported below all come from one sample, sequenced in a study of blood T cell repertoires in COVID-19. Sequencing was performed with immunoSEQ multiplex PCR; in TCRdb, only in-frame clones are kept and a portion is missing. The table lists 250,000 to 350,000 clones, approximately 91% of them singletons, with roughly 12% in the top ten. The sample consisted of peripheral blood. The receptors were sampled from a woman aged 25 to 39 with COVID-19, enrolled during active disease.

The V and J genes are TRBV5-1 and TRBJ1-2; TRBD1 matches 9 bases. CDR3 length: 14 residues. Germline V lookup: CDR1 SGHRS, CDR2 YFSETQ. V was pared by 2 bases and J by 7 bases, with 6 bases of the junction left unmatched. The chain's CDR3 is CASSFGTGFGGYTF. In DNA form, the CDR3 reads TGCGCCAGCAGCTTCGGGACAGGGTTTGGTGGCTACACCTTC.

This chain joins TRBV19 and TRBJ1-2; the D gene is possibly TRBD1 (6 bases). V dropped 5 bases and J dropped 8 bases, with 12 bases sitting between them. Germline CDR1 reads LNHDA; CDR2 reads SQIVND (reference sequence). This CDR3 comprises 12 residues. CDR3 in DNA: TGTGCCAGTAGTCCGACAGGAAGGGGCTACACCTTC. It specifies CASSPTGRGYTF.

V usage is TRBV4-1 and J usage is TRBJ1-5; 10 nucleotides agree with TRBD1. The V and J ends lost 1 base and 7 bases, in that order; junction bases with no gene match: 4. The germline V gene encodes CDR1 MGHRA and CDR2 YSYEKL. The CDR3 has 15 residues. The CDR3 here is CASSQVGTGVQPQHF. The CDR3 DNA sequence: TGCGCCAGCAGCCAAGTGGGGACAGGGGTACAGCCCCAGCATTTT.

The rearrangement joins TRBV19 to TRBJ2-3, with 7 bases lining up with TRBD1. The CDR3 sequence is 14 residues long. Germline V gives CDR1 LNHDA, CDR2 SQIVND (reference sequence). The V and J ends lost 4 bases and 1 base, in that order; junction bases with no gene match: 2. CDR3 region: CASSTQGGTDTQYF. CDR3 DNA sequence: TGTGCCAGTAGTACCCAGGGGGGCACAGATACGCAGTATTTT.

The chain joins TRBV4-2 to TRBJ2-6; D is unclear. The germline V gene has CDR1 LGHNA and CDR2 YNFKEQ. V lost 0 bases and J lost 2, with 8 bases in between. This CDR3 contains 16 residues. CDR3 loop: CASSQEVVPGANVLTF. The CDR3 DNA sequence: TGTGCCAGCAGCCAAGAAGTAGTGCCTGGGGCCAACGTCCTGACTTTC.

V usage is TRBV7-2 and J usage is TRBJ2-7; 7 bases fit TRBD1. The trim removed 6 bases at V and 5 bases at J, leaving 7 bases unmatched. The CDR3 consists of 13 residues. Per germline, CDR1 SGHTA and CDR2 FQGNSA. The CDR3 DNA sequence: TGTGCCAGCAGGGGGACAGCAGGGAACGAGCAGTACTTC. It yields the protein CASRGTAGNEQYF.

The rearrangement joins TRBV6-6 to TRBJ1-4, with D perhaps matching TRBD1 (6 bases). Trimming took off 11 bases at V and 8 bases at J, with 15 bases between the two ends. Germline loops: CDR1 MNHNY, CDR2 SVGAGI (reference sequence). This CDR3 is built from 12 residues. CDR3 in DNA: TGTGCCGCAGAGGGACATCAAGAAAAACTGTTTTTT. It specifies CAAEGHQEKLFF.

CDR3 amino acids: CASREDRVTEAFF. CDR3 DNA: TGTGCCAGTAGGGAAGACAGGGTCACTGAAGCTTTCTTT. The V gene is TRBV19, the J gene TRBJ1-1, with 7 bases identical to TRBD1. The length of the CDR3 is 13 residues. Germline CDR1 and CDR2: LNHDA and SQIVND (reference sequence). Trimming took 6 bases from V and 4 from J; bases not matched to a gene: 5.

The chain has TRBV5-6 and TRBJ2-5, with a possible D match to TRBD1 (5 bases). CDR1 SGHDT and CDR2 YYEEEE come from the germline V gene. With 4 bases removed from V and 3 bases from J, the gap between germline ends came to 16 bases. CDR3 length equals 15 residues. The CDR3 DNA reads TGTGCCAGCAGCCACCGAATGACAGACAAAGAGACCCAGTACTTC. Translating it yields CASSHRMTDKETQYF.

J is TRBJ1-3 and V is TRBV5-8, with 7 positions matching TRBD1. Germline-derived CDR1 and CDR2 are SGHTS and YDEGEE. The CDR3 covers 17 residues. With 0 bases clipped from V and 0 bases from J, the junction kept 6 bases outside the gene matches. The CDR3 bases are TGTGCCAGCAGCTTGGCTGCGGGACAGCGCTCTGGAAACACCATATATTTT. This translates into CASSLAAGQRSGNTIYF. The whole variable domain, remainder taken from reference TRBV5-8 and TRBJ1-3, is EAGVTQSPTHLIKTRGQQATLRCSPISGHTSVYWYQQALGLGLQFLLWYDEGEERNRGNFPPRFSGRQFPNYSSELNVNALELEDSALYLCASSLAAGQRSGNTIYFGEGSWLTVV.

The rearrangement joins TRBV19 to TRBJ2-1; the D is unclear. Trimming stripped 7 bases from V and 1 base from J, with 14 bases between. The CDR3 length is 15 residues. Germline CDR1 is LNHDA and CDR2 is SQIVND (reference sequence). The CDR3 bases are TGTGCCAGTAACCCCAATTGGGCGTCCTACAATGAGCAGTTCTTC. This sequence encodes CASNPNWASYNEQFF.

This chain uses TRBV30 with TRBJ1-4; unclear D gene. The CDR3 runs 11 residues. V was shortened by 0 bases and J by 10 bases, with 6 bases between the two germline ends. Germline CDR1 GTSNPN, CDR2 SVGIG (reference sequence). CDR3 protein: CAWSVPGKLFF. The CDR3 region has the DNA TGTGCCTGGAGTGTACCCGGAAAACTGTTTTTT. The full variable domain, rest sourced from reference TRBV30 and TRBJ1-4, is SQTIHQWPATLVQPVGSPLSLECTVEGTSNPNLYWYRQAAGRGLQLLFYSVGIGQISSEVPQNLSASRPQDRQFILSSKKLLLSDSGFYLCAWSVPGKLFFGSGTQLSVL.

This clone was recorded once. This chain uses TRBV19 with TRBJ2-7, with 9 bases matching TRBD1. V dropped 3 bases and J dropped 3; count of bases not matched to a gene: 0. The CDR3 loop spans 13 amino acids. Germline V gives CDR1 LNHDA, CDR2 SQIVND (reference sequence). CDR3: CASSMGQGYEQYF. The CDR3 DNA reads TGTGCCAGTAGTATGGGACAGGGCTACGAGCAGTACTTC. The variable domain in full, completed from reference TRBV19 and TRBJ2-7, reads DGGITQSPKYLFRKEGQNVTLSCEQNLNHDAMYWYRQDPGQGLRLIYYSQIVNDFQKGDIAEGYSVSREKKESFPLTVTSAQKNPTAFYLCASSMGQGYEQYFGPGTRLTVT.

Note on this clone: Other DNA sequences in the sample encode the same CDR3. The rearrangement links TRBV10-1 to TRBJ2-3, with TRBD2 matching over 9 bases. The CDR3 is made up of 15 amino acids. In germline, CDR1 is WNHNN, CDR2 SYGVQD (reference sequence). The junction had 4 bases not matched to a gene; V was cut back by 3 bases and J by 3 bases. CDR3 amino acids: CASSDSGRWTDTQYF. CDR3 in DNA: TGCGCCAGCAGTGACAGCGGGAGGTGGACAGATACGCAGTATTTT.

The chain combines TRBV15 with TRBJ1-2; D is ambiguous. V dropped 0 bases and J dropped 4 bases, with 12 bases sitting between them. Germline V gives CDR1 LNHNV, CDR2 YYDKDF (reference sequence). The CDR3 totals 15 residues. CDR3 residues: CATSRDLEGGYGYTF. The CDR3 region has the DNA TGTGCCACCAGCAGAGATCTTGAGGGAGGCTATGGCTACACCTTC.

The V call is TRBV7-9, the J call TRBJ2-1, with D perhaps matching TRBD2 (6 bases). V dropped 1 base and J dropped 5 bases, with 9 bases sitting between them. CDR1 is SEHNR, CDR2 FQNEAQ, per germline (reference sequence). This CDR3 region has 14 residues. CDR3 sequence: CASSLGGVHNEQFF. For the CDR3, the DNA is TGTGCCAGCAGCTTAGGGGGGGTACACAATGAGCAGTTCTTC. The full variable domain, rest sourced from reference TRBV7-9 and TRBJ2-1, is DTGVSQNPRHKITKRGQNVTFRCDPISEHNRLYWYRQTLGQGPEFLTYFQNEAQLEKSRLLSDRFSAERPKGSFSTLEIQRTEQGDSAMYLCASSLGGVHNEQFFGPGTRLTVL.

The V and J genes are TRBV5-1 and TRBJ2-1; D is unclear. The CDR3 has 13 amino acids. V was clipped by 4 bases and J by 10 bases, with 15 bases between them. Germline V gives CDR1 SGHRS, CDR2 YFSETQ. The CDR3 nucleotides read TGCGCCAGCAGCCCGGATGAGACTTGGGAGCAGTTCTTC. Translated, it gives CASSPDETWEQFF. Combining the CDR3 with reference TRBV5-1 and TRBJ2-1 gives the whole variable domain KAGVTQTPRYLIKTRGQQVTLSCSPISGHRSVSWYQQTPGQGLQFLFEYFSETQRNKGNFPGRFSGRQFSNSRSEMNVSTLELGDSALYLCASSPDETWEQFFGPGTRLTVL.